The 22 T cell receptor beta chains presented below share a single source sample, sequenced in a study of cytomegalovirus exposure and HLA in healthy donors. With 60 Vbeta and 13 Jbeta primers, the PCR was carried out. Data came from immunoSEQ multiplex PCR; TCRdb stores just in-frame clones and leaves some out. This sample has around 150,000 clones, with about 75% found just once. Sequences were obtained from PBMCs. These receptors were collected from a man aged 18-30 years in good health and CMV-seropositive.

The V and J genes are TRBV19 and TRBJ1-1, with a weak D call TRBD1 (6 bases). From germline, CDR1 is LNHDA and CDR2 SQIVND (reference sequence). The CDR3 sequence is 14 residues long. Trimming pared 6 bases from V and 4 bases from J, leaving 15 bases between. DNA of the CDR3: TGTGCCAGTAGCACTCAGGGGTTTGGCACTGAAGCTTTCTTT. Its protein product is CASSTQGFGTEAFF.

The genes are TRBV29-1 and TRBJ1-2, with unresolved D. Trimming removed 0 bases from V and 12 bases from J, with 5 bases in between. Germline CDR1 reads SQVTM; CDR2 reads ANQGSEA. There are 9 residues in the CDR3. CDR3 coding DNA: TGCAGCGTTGAAGATAAAAACACCTTC. Protein: CSVEDKNTF.

The chain employs TRBV11-2 and TRBJ1-3, with 9 bases lining up with TRBD1. This CDR3 has 15 amino acids. Germline assignment: CDR1 SGHAT and CDR2 FQNNGV. The ends lost 5 bases at V and 0 bases at J; junction bases unmatched: 2. The DNA of the CDR3 is TGTGCCAGCAGCCGGACAGGGGTCTCTGGAAACACCATATATTTT. Translating it yields CASSRTGVSGNTIYF.

The V and J genes are TRBV19 and TRBJ1-1; D remains ambiguous. The V end was cut by 0 bases, the J end by 11 bases, with 10 bases between. Germline V gene lookup returns CDR1 LNHDA and CDR2 SQIVND (reference sequence). The CDR3 has 12 amino acids. CDR3 in amino acids: CASSIEGSAAFF. The CDR3 DNA reads TGTGCCAGTAGTATAGAGGGCAGTGCGGCTTTCTTT.

This clone occurred a few times. This chain links TRBV6-4 with TRBJ2-1; 7 bases line up with TRBD2. The length of the CDR3 is 15 residues. The V gene end was trimmed by 3 bases and the J gene end by 10 bases; junction bases not matched to a gene: 12. Germline loops: CDR1 MRHNA, CDR2 SNTAGT. CDR3 amino acids: CASSEGAGKGREQFF. In nucleotides, the CDR3 is TGTGCCAGCAGTGAAGGAGCGGGAAAGGGACGGGAGCAGTTCTTC.

The chain has TRBV27 and TRBJ2-2, with a weak D call TRBD1 (6 bases). CDR1 is MNHEY and CDR2 is SMNVEV in the germline V gene (reference sequence). CDR3 length equals 14 residues. Trimming removed 2 bases at V and 6 bases at J, with 10 bases between. The CDR3 nucleotides read TGTGCCAGCAGTTTAAGACAGGTCGCCGGGGAGCTGTTTTTT. Translating it yields CASSLRQVAGELFF.

The chain recombines TRBV29-1 with TRBJ2-3; no clear D gene. The CDR3 has 12 residues. Deletions cut 7 bases from V and 1 base from J, with 9 bases between. Germline V gives CDR1 SQVTM, CDR2 ANQGSEA. This CDR3 is CSALPGTDTQYF. The CDR3 coding sequence is TGCAGCGCCCTACCCGGCACAGATACGCAGTATTTT.

This sequence joins TRBV10-3 and TRBJ2-7; perhaps TRBD2 as D (6 bases). V lost 7 bases to trimming and J lost 12 bases, with 22 bases between them. Germline V lookup: CDR1 ENHRY, CDR2 SYGVKD. This CDR3 is 13 amino acids long. CDR3 protein: CAITLAEGGVLYV. As DNA, the CDR3 is TGTGCCATCACCCTCGCCGAGGGAGGTGTCCTGTACGTC.

The chain combines TRBV28 with TRBJ2-5; D is perhaps TRBD1 (5 bases). V lost 5 bases, J lost 7 bases, and 8 bases lay in between. Germline V gene lookup returns CDR1 MDHEN and CDR2 SYDVKM. CDR3 length equals 11 residues. The DNA for the CDR3 is TGTGCCAGCAGTCTACAGGTGACCCAGTACTTC. It yields the protein CASSLQVTQYF.

J is TRBJ1-4 and V is TRBV6-1; tentatively, D is TRBD1 (5 bases). V lost 2 bases and J 5 bases, leaving 12 bases between the germline ends. This CDR3 has 15 residues. Germline V gives CDR1 MNHNS, CDR2 SASEGT. CDR3 bases: TGTGCCAGCAGTGAACGGGGGACGGCGAATGAAAAACTGTTTTTT. Translation gives CASSERGTANEKLFF.

In the case of this clone: In the same sample, other DNA sequences code for this CDR3. The rearrangement links TRBV5-5 to TRBJ2-5; TRBD1 matches at 7 bases. V lost 1 base to trimming and J lost 3 bases; unmatched junction nucleotides: 0. Germline assignment: CDR1 SGHKS and CDR2 YYEKEE (reference sequence). CDR3 length: 13 amino acids. The CDR3 DNA is TGTGCCAGCAGCTTGACAGGGGAAGAGACCCAGTACTTC. Residues: CASSLTGEETQYF.

The chain is built from TRBV5-1 and TRBJ1-1, with D maybe TRBD1 (5 bases). Germline-derived CDR1 and CDR2 are SGHRS and YFSETQ. Trimming shortened V by 1 base and J by 4 bases, and 20 bases separated the two germline ends. The CDR3 is 17 residues long. In nucleotides, the CDR3 is TGCGCCAGCAGCTTGAACCGGGACTCCCTTGCCGGCACTGAAGCTTTCTTT. Protein product: CASSLNRDSLAGTEAFF.

This clone was seen only a few times. V is TRBV27 and J is TRBJ2-1, with 13 bases identical to TRBD2. V was pared by 3 bases and J by 1 base, with 18 bases of the junction left unmatched. CDR1 is MNHEY, CDR2 SMNVEV, per germline (reference sequence). The CDR3 extends over 22 amino acids. CDR3 loop: CASSFRGKGTSGVPWSYNEQFF. Written as DNA, the CDR3 is TGTGCCAGCAGTTTTAGGGGTAAAGGGACTAGCGGGGTACCATGGTCCTACAATGAGCAGTTCTTC.

The genes are TRBV6-5 and TRBJ2-1; 13 nucleotides match TRBD2. Germline V CDR1 and CDR2: MNHEY, SVGAGI. The CDR3 consists of 15 residues. V shed 5 bases and J 6 bases; nucleotides not matched to a gene: 4. The CDR3 spells CASSKTSGRFNEQFF. DNA for the CDR3: TGTGCCAGCAGTAAGACTAGCGGGAGGTTCAATGAGCAGTTCTTC.

This clone was observed a handful of times. This chain uses TRBV6-1 with TRBJ1-2, with unresolved D. Trimming left V 2 bases short and J 7 bases short, with 11 bases between. Germline CDR1 MNHNS, CDR2 SASEGT. The CDR3 has 13 residues. The CDR3 sequence: CASSETRSIGYTF. Written as DNA, the CDR3 is TGTGCCAGCAGTGAAACACGGAGCATTGGCTACACCTTC.

The CDR3 DNA reads as TGCAGCGTTGACGGACAGGGCTCTTTCTTAAACACTGAAGCTTTCTTT. Its translation: CSVDGQGSFLNTEAFF. The gene calls are TRBV29-1 and TRBJ1-1; 8 nucleotides align to TRBD1. V gave up 3 bases and J gave up 2 bases; unmatched junction bases: 11. The CDR3 is 16 residues long. Germline V CDR1 and CDR2: SQVTM, ANQGSEA.

The chain combines TRBV4-1 with TRBJ2-2; 11 nucleotides align to TRBD2. Germline V gene sequence: CDR1 MGHRA, CDR2 YSYEKL. The CDR3 loop spans 18 amino acids. V gave up 0 bases and J gave up 4 bases; unmatched junction bases: 7. The CDR3 sequence: CASSQELAGGPITGELFF. CDR3 DNA sequence: TGCGCCAGCAGCCAAGAGTTAGCGGGGGGGCCGATCACCGGGGAGCTGTTTTTT.

This chain uses TRBV6-5 with TRBJ2-1, with TRBD1 matching 9 bases. This CDR3 has 14 residues. CDR1 and CDR2 from the germline V gene are MNHEY and SVGAGI. The junction had 5 bases not matched to a gene; V was cut back by 5 bases and J by 6 bases. The CDR3 DNA is TGTGCCAGCAGTGGGGGGACAGGGAGCAATGAGCAGTTCTTC. This codes for CASSGGTGSNEQFF.

This chain joins TRBV9 and TRBJ2-3; 12 bases match TRBD1. V dropped 5 bases and J dropped 4; count of bases not matched to a gene: 8. Germline loops: CDR1 SGDLS, CDR2 YYNGEE. The CDR3 totals 16 residues. The CDR3, as DNA: TGTGCCAGCAGTGGAACCGGGACAGGGGGCGCAGATACGCAGTATTTT. Its protein is CASSGTGTGGADTQYF.

V gene TRBV28 combines with J gene TRBJ2-2; 9 positions match TRBD1. V shed 7 bases, J shed 1 base, and the junction held 7 bases outside the gene matches. Germline loops: CDR1 MDHEN, CDR2 SYDVKM. This CDR3 contains 16 residues. Here the CDR3 DNA reads TGTGCCAGCACCCGACCGGGACAGGGGAACACCGGGGAGCTGTTTTTT. This translates into CASTRPGQGNTGELFF. The variable domain in full, with the rest retrieved from reference TRBV28 and TRBJ2-2, is DVKVTQSSRYLVKRTGEKVFLECVQDMDHENMFWYRQDPGLGLRLIYFSYDVKMKEKGDIPEGYSVSREKKERFSLILESASTNQTSMYLCASTRPGQGNTGELFFGEGSRLTVL.

This clone appeared a few times. The gene calls are TRBV28 and TRBJ1-5; D is perhaps TRBD1 (6 bases). This CDR3 is 15 amino acids long. Germline loops: CDR1 MDHEN, CDR2 SYDVKM. V shed 3 bases and J shed 2 bases, with 11 bases lying between them. CDR3 DNA: TGTGCCAGCAGTTTTCAGGGGACCGGCAATCAGCCCCAGCATTTT. Translation: CASSFQGTGNQPQHF.

The genes are TRBV28 and TRBJ1-6; D remains ambiguous. V gave up 5 bases and J gave up 14 bases, with 16 bases separating them. The CDR3 covers 13 residues. CDR1 and CDR2 (germline): MDHEN, SYDVKM. The CDR3 coding sequence is TGTGCCAGCAGTGGCCCAGCGTTTGTCACCCTCCACTTT. It encodes CASSGPAFVTLHF.